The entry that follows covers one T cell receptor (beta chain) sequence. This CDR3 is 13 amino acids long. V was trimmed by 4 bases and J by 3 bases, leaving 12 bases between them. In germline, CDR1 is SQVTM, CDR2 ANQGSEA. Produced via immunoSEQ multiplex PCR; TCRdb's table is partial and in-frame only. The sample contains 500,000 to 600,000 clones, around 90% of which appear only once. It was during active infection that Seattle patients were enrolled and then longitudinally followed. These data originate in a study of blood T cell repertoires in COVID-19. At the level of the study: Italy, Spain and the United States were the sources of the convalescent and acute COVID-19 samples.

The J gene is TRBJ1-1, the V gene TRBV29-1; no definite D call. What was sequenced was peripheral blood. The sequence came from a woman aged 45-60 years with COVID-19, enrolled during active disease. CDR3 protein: CSVGGPRYTEAFF. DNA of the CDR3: TGCAGCGTTGGTGGGCCCCGCTACACTGAAGCTTTCTTT.